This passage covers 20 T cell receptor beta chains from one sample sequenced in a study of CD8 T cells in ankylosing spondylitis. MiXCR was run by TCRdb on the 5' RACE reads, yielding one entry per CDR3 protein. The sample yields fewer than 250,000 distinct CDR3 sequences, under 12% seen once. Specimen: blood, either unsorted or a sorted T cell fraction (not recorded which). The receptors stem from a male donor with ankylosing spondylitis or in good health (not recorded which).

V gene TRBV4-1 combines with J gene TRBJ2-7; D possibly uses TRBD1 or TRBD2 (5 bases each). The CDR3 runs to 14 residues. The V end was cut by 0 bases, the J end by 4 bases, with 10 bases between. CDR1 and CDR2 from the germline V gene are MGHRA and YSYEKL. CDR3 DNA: TGCGCCAGCAGCCAAGATGGGGGAGAATACGAGCAGTACTTC. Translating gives CASSQDGGEYEQYF.

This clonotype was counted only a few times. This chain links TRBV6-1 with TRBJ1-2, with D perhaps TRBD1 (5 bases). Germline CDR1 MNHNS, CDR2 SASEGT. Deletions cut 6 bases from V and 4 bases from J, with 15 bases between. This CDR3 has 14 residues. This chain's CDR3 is CASRPGVGGYGYTF. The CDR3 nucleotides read TGTGCCAGCAGACCCGGGGTGGGGGGCTATGGCTACACCTTC.

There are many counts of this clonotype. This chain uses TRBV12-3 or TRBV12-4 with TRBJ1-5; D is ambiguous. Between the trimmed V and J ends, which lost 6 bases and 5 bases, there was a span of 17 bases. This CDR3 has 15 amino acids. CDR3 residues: CASSHVYRADQPQHF. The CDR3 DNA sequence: TGTGCCAGCAGCCATGTTTATAGGGCCGATCAGCCCCAGCATTTT.

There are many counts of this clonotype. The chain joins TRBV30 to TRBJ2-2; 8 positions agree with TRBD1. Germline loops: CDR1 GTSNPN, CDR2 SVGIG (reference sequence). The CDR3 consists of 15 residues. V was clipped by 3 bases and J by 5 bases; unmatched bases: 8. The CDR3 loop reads CAWRPQGARTGELFF. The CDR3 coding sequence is TGTGCCTGGAGGCCGCAGGGGGCAAGGACCGGGGAGCTGTTTTTT.

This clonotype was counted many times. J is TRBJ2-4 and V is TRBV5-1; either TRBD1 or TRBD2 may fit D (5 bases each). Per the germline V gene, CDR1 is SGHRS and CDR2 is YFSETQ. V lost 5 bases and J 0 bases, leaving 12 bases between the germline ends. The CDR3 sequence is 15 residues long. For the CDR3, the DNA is TGCGCCAGCAGTTCCTTAGGGACAGCCAAAAACATTCAGTACTTC. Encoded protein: CASSSLGTAKNIQYF.

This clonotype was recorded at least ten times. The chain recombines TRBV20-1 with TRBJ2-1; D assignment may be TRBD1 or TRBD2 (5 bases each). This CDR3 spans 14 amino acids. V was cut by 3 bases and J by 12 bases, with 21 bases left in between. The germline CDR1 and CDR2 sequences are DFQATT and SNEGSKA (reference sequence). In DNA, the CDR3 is TGCAGTGCTAGCCGGGACGCAACTCTCCCTAGGCAGTTCTTC. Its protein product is CSASRDATLPRQFF.

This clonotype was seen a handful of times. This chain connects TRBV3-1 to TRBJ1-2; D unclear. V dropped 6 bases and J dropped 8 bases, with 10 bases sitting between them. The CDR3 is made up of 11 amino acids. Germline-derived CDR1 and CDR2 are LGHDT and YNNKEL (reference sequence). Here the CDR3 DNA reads TGTGCCAGCAGTTCCCCCATGGGCTACACCTTC. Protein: CASSSPMGYTF.

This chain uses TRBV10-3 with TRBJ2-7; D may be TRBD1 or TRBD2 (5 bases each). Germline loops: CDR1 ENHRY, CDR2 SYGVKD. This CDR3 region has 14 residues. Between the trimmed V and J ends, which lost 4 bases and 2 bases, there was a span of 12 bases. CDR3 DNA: TGTGCCATCAGTGGAGGGGACGGCACCTACGAGCAGTACTTC. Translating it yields CAISGGDGTYEQYF.

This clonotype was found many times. Here the CDR3 reads CSARGTGGSLYEQYF. The CDR3 nucleotides read TGCAGTGCCAGGGGGACCGGCGGGAGTCTCTACGAGCAGTACTTC. V is TRBV20-1 and J is TRBJ2-7, with D possibly being TRBD1 or TRBD2 (7 bases each). This CDR3 contains 15 residues. V shed 6 bases and J shed 3 bases, with 21 bases lying between them. CDR1 is DFQATT and CDR2 is SNEGSKA in the germline V gene (reference sequence).

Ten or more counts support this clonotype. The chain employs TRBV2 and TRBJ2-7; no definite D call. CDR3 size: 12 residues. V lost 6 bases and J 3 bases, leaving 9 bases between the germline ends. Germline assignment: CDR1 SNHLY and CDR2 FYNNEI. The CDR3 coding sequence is TGTGCCAGCAGGGTCGACAACTACGAGCAGTACTTC. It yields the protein CASRVDNYEQYF. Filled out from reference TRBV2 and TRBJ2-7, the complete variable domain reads EPEVTQTPSHQVTQMGQEVILRCVPISNHLYFYWYRQILGQKVEFLVSFYNNEISEKSEIFDDQFSVERPDGSNFTLKIRSTKLEDSAMYFCASRVDNYEQYFGPGTRLTVT.

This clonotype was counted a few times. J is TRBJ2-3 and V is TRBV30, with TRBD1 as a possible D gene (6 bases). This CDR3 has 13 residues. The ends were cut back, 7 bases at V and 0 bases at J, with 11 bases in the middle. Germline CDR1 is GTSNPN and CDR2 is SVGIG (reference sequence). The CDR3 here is CAFGTPSTDTQYF. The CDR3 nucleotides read TGTGCCTTCGGGACACCAAGCACAGATACGCAGTATTTT. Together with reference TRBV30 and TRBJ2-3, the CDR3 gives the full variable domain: SQTIHQWPATLVQPVGSPLSLECTVEGTSNPNLYWYRQAAGRGLQLLFYSVGIGQISSEVPQNLSASRPQDRQFILSSKKLLLSDSGFYLCAFGTPSTDTQYFGPGTRLTVL.

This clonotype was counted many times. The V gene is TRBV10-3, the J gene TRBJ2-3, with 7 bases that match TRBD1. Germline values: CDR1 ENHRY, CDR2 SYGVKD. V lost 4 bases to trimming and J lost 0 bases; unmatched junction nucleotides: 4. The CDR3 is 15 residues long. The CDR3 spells CAISAGQVSTDTQYF. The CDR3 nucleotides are TGTGCCATCAGTGCCGGACAGGTTAGCACAGATACGCAGTATTTT.

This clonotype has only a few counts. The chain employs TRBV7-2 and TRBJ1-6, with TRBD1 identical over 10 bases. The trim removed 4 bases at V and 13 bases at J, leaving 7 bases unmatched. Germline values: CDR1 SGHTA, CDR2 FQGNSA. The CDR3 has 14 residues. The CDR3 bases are TGTGCCAGCAGCTCACCGGGACAGGGGCCTCCCCTCCACTTT. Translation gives CASSSPGQGPPLHF.

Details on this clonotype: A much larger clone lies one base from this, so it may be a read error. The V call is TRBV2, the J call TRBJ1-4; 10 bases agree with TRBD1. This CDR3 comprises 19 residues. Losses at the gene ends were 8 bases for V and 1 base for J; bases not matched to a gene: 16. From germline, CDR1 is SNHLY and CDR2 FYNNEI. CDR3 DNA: TGTGCCAGCTGCCGCCGAGGACAGGGGGGGTTGGGAACTAATGAAAAACTGTTTTTT. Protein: CASCRRGQGGLGTNEKLFF.

The CDR3 bases are TGTGCCAGCAGCCCAGAGCGGGGGGGGAGCACAGATACGCAGTATTTT. Translated, it gives CASSPERGGSTDTQYF. This chain uses TRBV4-2 with TRBJ2-3, with 10 nucleotides matching TRBD2. The CDR3 is made up of 16 amino acids. The V gene end was trimmed by 4 bases and the J gene end by 0 bases; junction bases not matched to a gene: 4. CDR1 and CDR2 (germline): LGHNA, YNFKEQ.

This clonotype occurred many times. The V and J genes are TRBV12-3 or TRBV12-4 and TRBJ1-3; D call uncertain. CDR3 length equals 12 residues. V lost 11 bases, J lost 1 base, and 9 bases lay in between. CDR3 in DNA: TGTGCCGCCGCGTTGTCTGGAAACACCATATATTTT. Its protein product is CAAALSGNTIYF.

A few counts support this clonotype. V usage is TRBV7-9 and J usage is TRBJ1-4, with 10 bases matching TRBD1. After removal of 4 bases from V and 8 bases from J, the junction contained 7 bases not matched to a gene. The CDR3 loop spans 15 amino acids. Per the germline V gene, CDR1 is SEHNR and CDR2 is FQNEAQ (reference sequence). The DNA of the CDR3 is TGTGCCAGCAGCTCCGCCGGGACAGGGGTAGAAAAACTGTTTTTT. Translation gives CASSSAGTGVEKLFF.

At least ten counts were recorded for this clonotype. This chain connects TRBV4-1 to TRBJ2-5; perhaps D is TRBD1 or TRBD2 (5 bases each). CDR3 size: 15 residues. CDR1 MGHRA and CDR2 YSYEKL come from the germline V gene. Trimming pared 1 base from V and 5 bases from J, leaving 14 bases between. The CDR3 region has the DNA TGCGCCAGCAGCCAAGCCGGGGCAGGCGGGGAGACCCAGTACTTC. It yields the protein CASSQAGAGGETQYF.

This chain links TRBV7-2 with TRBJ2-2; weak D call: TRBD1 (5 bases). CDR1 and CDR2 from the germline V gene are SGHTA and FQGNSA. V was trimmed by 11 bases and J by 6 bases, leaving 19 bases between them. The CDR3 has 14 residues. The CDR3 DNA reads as TGTGCCTCTACAAGGCAGGGAAGCGCCGGGGAGCTGTTTTTT. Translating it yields CASTRQGSAGELFF. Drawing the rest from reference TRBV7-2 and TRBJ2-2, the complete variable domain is GAGVSQSPSNKVTEKGKDVELRCDPISGHTALYWYRQSLGQGLEFLIYFQGNSAPDKSGLPSDRFSAERTGGSVSTLTIQRTQQEDSAVYLCASTRQGSAGELFFGEGSRLTVL.

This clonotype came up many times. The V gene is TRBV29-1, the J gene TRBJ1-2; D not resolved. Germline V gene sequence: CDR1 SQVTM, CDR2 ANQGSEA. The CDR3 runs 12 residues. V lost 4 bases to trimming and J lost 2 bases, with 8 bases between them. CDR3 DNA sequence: TGCAGCGTTGTAACGTCGAACTATGGCTACACCTTC. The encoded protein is CSVVTSNYGYTF.